A selection of T cell receptor beta chains follows, all from one sample in a study of regulatory T cells in long-lasting Graves disease. MiXCR was run by TCRdb on the multiplex PCR reads, yielding one entry per CDR3 protein. This table holds approximately 350,000 distinct CDR3 sequences, under 20% found once. The same sample was also studied in work on T cells in Graves' hyperthyroidism and ophthalmopathy.

Sequences were derived from peripheral blood mononuclear cells (PBMCs), sampled at new diagnosis, from a patient treated with antithyroid drugs. The receptor source for this set is a woman aged 18-29 years with Graves disease. Each CDR3 is given with its conserved first and last residue. Each record gives: clone size, V gene, D gene, J gene, CDR3 protein, CDR3 DNA. The D gene is left open where the match is weak. Expanded clones are given a class, and other clones once, few, many or no size at all.

few	TRBV20-1	-	TRBJ2-1	CSARVELAYNEQFF	TGCAGTGCTAGAGTAGAACTCGCGTACAATGAGCAGTTCTTC
few	TRBV7-9	-	TRBJ1-5	CASSLAGSSGQHF	TGTGCCAGCAGCTTAGCGGGGTCGTCAGGCCAGCATTTT
many	TRBV9	-	TRBJ2-2	CASSVLGAGELFF	TGTGCCAGCAGCGTATTGGGGGCCGGGGAGCTGTTTTTT
-	TRBV7-9	-	TRBJ1-6	CASSPREYSPLHF	TGTGCCAGCAGCCCCAGGGAATATTCACCCCTCCACTTT
many	TRBV5-1	-	TRBJ1-1	CASSSTPGGSGNTEAFF	TGCGCCAGCAGTTCCACGCCGGGTGGGTCGGGGAACACTGAAGCTTTCTTT
-	TRBV9	TRBD2	TRBJ2-1	CASSAPLAEPYNEQFF	TGTGCCAGCAGCGCCCCCCTAGCGGAACCTTACAATGAGCAGTTCTTC
-	TRBV29-1	-	TRBJ1-2	CSVRDLDDYGYTF	TGCAGCGTCAGGGACTTAGATGACTATGGCTACACCTTC
many	TRBV6-2/TRBV6-3	-	TRBJ2-4	CAAGLAKNIQYF	TGTGCCGCGGGACTAGCCAAAAACATTCAGTACTTC
many	TRBV7-6	-	TRBJ2-5	CASSSLGASLTETQYF	TGTGCCAGCAGTTCACTAGGGGCCTCGCTAACAGAGACCCAGTACTTC
-	TRBV7-8	-	TRBJ1-1	CASSLVTGNTEAFF	TGTGCCAGCAGCTTAGTAACCGGGAACACTGAAGCTTTCTTT
many	TRBV12-3/TRBV12-4	TRBD2	TRBJ2-1	CASSSGLAGGPVVNEQFF	TGTGCCAGCAGCTCGGGACTAGCGGGGGGGCCCGTCGTGAATGAGCAGTTCTTC
few	TRBV12-3/TRBV12-4	-	TRBJ1-1	CASQGRGGITEAFF	TGTGCCAGCCAGGGACGGGGAGGGATCACTGAAGCTTTCTTT
many	TRBV5-1	-	TRBJ2-5	CASSLAYFQETQYF	TGCGCCAGCAGCTTGGCCTACTTCCAAGAGACCCAGTACTTC
many	TRBV6-4	TRBD2	TRBJ2-3	CASSDSLAGGGDTQYF	TGTGCCAGCAGTGACTCTCTCGCGGGGGGCGGAGATACGCAGTATTTT
few	TRBV5-6	TRBD1	TRBJ2-1	CASSSGQGPRNEQFF	TGTGCCAGCAGCTCGGGACAGGGGCCAAGGAATGAGCAGTTCTTC
many	TRBV15	-	TRBJ2-6	CATSREGSGANVLTF	TGTGCCACCAGCAGAGAAGGGTCTGGGGCCAACGTCCTGACTTTC